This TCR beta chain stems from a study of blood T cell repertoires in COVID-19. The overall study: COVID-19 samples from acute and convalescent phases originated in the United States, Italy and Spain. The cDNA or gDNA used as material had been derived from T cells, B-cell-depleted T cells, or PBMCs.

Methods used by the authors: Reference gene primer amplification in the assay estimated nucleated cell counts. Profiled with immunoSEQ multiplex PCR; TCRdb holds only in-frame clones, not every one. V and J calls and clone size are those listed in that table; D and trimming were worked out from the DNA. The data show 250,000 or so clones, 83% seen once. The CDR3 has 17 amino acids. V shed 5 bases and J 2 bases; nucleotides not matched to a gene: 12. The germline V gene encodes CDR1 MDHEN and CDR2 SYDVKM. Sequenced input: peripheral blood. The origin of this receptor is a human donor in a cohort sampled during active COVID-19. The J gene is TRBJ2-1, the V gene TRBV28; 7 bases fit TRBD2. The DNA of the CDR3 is TGTGCCAGCAGTCCGAGGGGAGCGGGAAAACCCTACAATGAGCAGTTCTTC. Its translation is CASSPRGAGKPYNEQFF.